One sample yielded the 32 T cell receptor beta chains listed below, sequenced in a study of cytomegalovirus exposure and HLA in healthy donors. Vbeta (60) and Jbeta (13) primers were used in the PCR. TCRdb's table, derived via immunoSEQ multiplex PCR, lists solely in-frame clones and lacks some. The table has roughly 160,000 clones, about 71% seen once. The source material was PBMCs. The receptors were gathered from a woman aged 25 to 39 in good health and CMV-seronegative.

This clone was detected only a few times. The chain combines TRBV6-6 with TRBJ1-4, with TRBD1 identical over 8 bases. This CDR3 is built from 16 residues. CDR1 MNHNY and CDR2 SVGAGI come from the germline V gene (reference sequence). V was pared by 5 bases and J by 10 bases, with 15 bases of the junction left unmatched. CDR3 sequence reads: CASSPDRGATPGKLFF. The DNA of the CDR3 is TGTGCCAGCAGTCCAGACAGGGGCGCTACTCCAGGAAAACTGTTTTTT.

This clone has only a few counts. The chain is built from TRBV4-3 and TRBJ1-1; no clear D. The CDR3 is 13 residues long. CDR1 is LGHNA and CDR2 is YSLEER in the germline V gene. Trimming stripped 0 bases from V and 10 bases from J, with 12 bases between. CDR3 DNA sequence: TGCGCCAGCAGCCAAGATCCGGGTAGAGTAGCTTTCTTT. Encoded protein: CASSQDPGRVAFF.

This clone was recorded once. The chain carries TRBV6-5 and TRBJ2-1; TRBD2 agrees at 12 bases. V gave up 6 bases and J gave up 2 bases; unmatched junction bases: 2. This CDR3 is 15 amino acids long. CDR1 is MNHEY and CDR2 is SVGAGI in the germline V gene. The CDR3 bases are TGTGCCAGCAGGACTAGCGGGAGTCCCTACAATGAGCAGTTCTTC. As protein: CASRTSGSPYNEQFF.

This clone was recorded once. The gene calls are TRBV6-5 and TRBJ1-2; D unclear. The CDR3 has 14 amino acids. The V gene's germline CDR1 is MNHEY and CDR2 SVGAGI. Trimming took off 0 bases at V and 8 bases at J, with 13 bases between the two ends. CDR3 loop: CASSYSNFARGYTF. The CDR3 nucleotides are TGTGCCAGCAGTTACTCGAATTTCGCGCGGGGCTACACCTTC.

This clone showed up just a few times. The chain employs TRBV6-5 and TRBJ2-1, with 9 bases lining up with TRBD2. There are 15 residues in the CDR3. From germline, CDR1 is MNHEY and CDR2 SVGAGI. Losses at the gene ends were 5 bases for V and 7 bases for J; bases not matched to a gene: 9. The CDR3 nucleotides are TGTGCCAGCAGTCCCTTAGCGGGAGACAGAAATGAGCAGTTCTTC. The encoded protein is CASSPLAGDRNEQFF.

This sequence joins TRBV7-9 and TRBJ2-5, with TRBD1 matching over 8 bases. The germline gives CDR1 SEHNR, CDR2 FQNEAQ (reference sequence). V lost 5 bases, J lost 11 bases, and 16 bases stayed unmatched. The length of the CDR3 is 15 residues. The CDR3 DNA is TGTGCCAGCAGCCAGGGGGCAGGGTCCTCGTGGGAGCAGTACTTC. This encodes CASSQGAGSSWEQYF.

V and J are TRBV9 and TRBJ1-3, with 8 bases aligning to TRBD1. Germline CDR1 reads SGDLS; CDR2 reads YYNGEE. V lost 0 bases, J lost 1 base, and 6 bases stayed unmatched. CDR3 length: 17 amino acids. The CDR3 nucleotides read TGTGCCAGCAGCGTAGGACAGGGGAGGATGTCTGGAAACACCATATATTTT. Translating it yields CASSVGQGRMSGNTIYF.

V gene TRBV5-1 combines with J gene TRBJ2-2, with 7 nucleotides matching TRBD1. CDR1 is SGHRS and CDR2 is YFSETQ in the germline V gene. Losses at the gene ends were 6 bases for V and 5 bases for J; bases not matched to a gene: 10. This CDR3 has 15 residues. The CDR3 sequence: CASNLQGTGTGELFF. For the CDR3, the DNA is TGCGCCAGCAATCTACAGGGGACGGGAACCGGGGAGCTGTTTTTT. Drawing the rest from reference TRBV5-1 and TRBJ2-2, the complete variable domain is KAGVTQTPRYLIKTRGQQVTLSCSPISGHRSVSWYQQTPGQGLQFLFEYFSETQRNKGNFPGRFSGRQFSNSRSEMNVSTLELGDSALYLCASNLQGTGTGELFFGEGSRLTVL.

V usage is TRBV18 and J usage is TRBJ2-7, with D perhaps matching TRBD2 (5 bases). Trimming took 6 bases from V and 6 from J, leaving 24 bases between them. This CDR3 comprises 16 residues. The V gene's germline CDR1 is KGHSH and CDR2 LQKENI. As DNA, the CDR3 is TGTGCCAGCTCGGACCTCAACGGGGAACCCGCTCGCGAGCAGTACTTC. Protein product: CASSDLNGEPAREQYF.

This chain connects TRBV30 to TRBJ2-5; 10 bases map to TRBD2. The J call may not be correct, given that the DNA end is closer to TRBJ2-7. The CDR3 loop spans 13 amino acids. CDR1 is GTSNPN, CDR2 SVGIG, per germline (reference sequence). The CDR3, as DNA: TGTGCCTGTTCTAGGACTAGCGGCTACGAGCAGTACTTC. This gives the protein CACSRTSGYEQYF.

V is TRBV10-2 and J is TRBJ1-3; D may be TRBD1 (6 bases). Trimming removed 4 bases from V and 0 bases from J, with 13 bases in between. CDR1 and CDR2 (germline): WSHSY, SAAADI. The CDR3 runs 16 residues. CDR3 region: CASSGTWTVSGNTIYF. The CDR3 region has the DNA TGCGCCAGCAGTGGGACATGGACAGTCTCTGGAAACACCATATATTTT.

CDR3 sequence: CASSRSTDTQYF. CDR3 bases: TGTGCCAGCAGCCGTAGTACAGATACGCAGTATTTT. The rearrangement links TRBV7-2 to TRBJ2-3; D not resolved. Germline CDR1 and CDR2: SGHTA and FQGNSA. There are 12 residues in the CDR3. The V gene lost 5 bases and the J gene lost 3 bases, with 6 bases spanning the gap.

The chain recombines TRBV6-5 with TRBJ1-3; 9 bases agree with TRBD1. Trimming at V came to 2 bases and at J to 4 bases, leaving 6 bases not matched to a gene. Germline-derived CDR1 and CDR2 are MNHEY and SVGAGI. There are 16 residues in the CDR3. CDR3 amino acids: CASSYLGQGYGNTIYF. CDR3 DNA sequence: TGTGCCAGCAGTTACCTTGGACAGGGGTACGGAAACACCATATATTTT.

A few counts support this clone. The CDR3 is CASLHVGQGLGEQYF. The CDR3 DNA follows: TGTGCCAGCCTCCATGTCGGACAGGGTCTGGGAGAGCAGTACTTC. The genes are TRBV11-3 and TRBJ2-7, with 8 bases identical to TRBD1. Unmatched junction bases numbered 16, after V lost 8 bases and J lost 7 bases. CDR3 length: 15 residues. In germline, CDR1 is SGHNT, CDR2 YENEEA.

The V call is TRBV29-1, the J call TRBJ2-1; 7 bases align to TRBD1. V shed 7 bases and J 2 bases; nucleotides not matched to a gene: 17. The germline gives CDR1 SQVTM, CDR2 ANQGSEA. The CDR3 is made up of 17 amino acids. CDR3 in DNA: TGCAGCGGCACAGGGGCGGAAGCGGAGTATACCTACAATGAGCAGTTCTTC. This encodes CSGTGAEAEYTYNEQFF.

This clone was counted a few times. Other DNA sequences in the same sample also yield this CDR3. The chain uses TRBV28 and TRBJ2-1; TRBD2 agrees at 14 bases. Germline V gene lookup returns CDR1 MDHEN and CDR2 SYDVKM. The CDR3 length is 15 residues. V shed 5 bases and J 8 bases; nucleotides not matched to a gene: 5. CDR3 loop: CASSAGTSGRHEQFF. The CDR3 DNA follows: TGTGCCAGCAGTGCGGGGACTAGCGGGAGACATGAGCAGTTCTTC.

The genes are TRBV4-1 and TRBJ1-1; D call uncertain. The germline V and J ends were trimmed by 0 bases and 6 bases, with 17 bases remaining between them. Looked up from germline, CDR1 is MGHRA and CDR2 is YSYEKL. CDR3 length equals 16 residues. The CDR3 loop is CASSQDQFGVSAEAFF. CDR3 nucleotides: TGCGCCAGCAGCCAAGATCAGTTCGGGGTTAGCGCTGAAGCTTTCTTT.

V and J are TRBV2 and TRBJ2-2; TRBD1 might be the D (5 bases). Germline lookup yields CDR1 SNHLY and CDR2 FYNNEI. Deletions cut 4 bases from V and 1 base from J, with 16 bases between. This CDR3 spans 17 amino acids. CDR3 residues: CASSAPWAGKNTGELFF. The CDR3 bases are TGTGCCAGCAGTGCCCCCTGGGCAGGGAAGAACACCGGGGAGCTGTTTTTT. The complete variable domain, with remaining parts taken from reference TRBV2 and TRBJ2-2, reads EPEVTQTPSHQVTQMGQEVILRCVPISNHLYFYWYRQILGQKVEFLVSFYNNEISEKSEIFDDQFSVERPDGSNFTLKIRSTKLEDSAMYFCASSAPWAGKNTGELFFGEGSRLTVL.

The chain links TRBV7-2 to TRBJ2-7; TRBD2 matches at 14 bases. The CDR3 runs to 17 residues. Germline V gives CDR1 SGHTA, CDR2 FQGNSA. Trimming removed 0 bases from V and 4 bases from J; junction bases left unmatched: 5. The CDR3 DNA sequence: TGTGCCAGCAGCTTAGCTCGACTAGCGGGAGGGGGGTACGAGCAGTACTTC. Translating it yields CASSLARLAGGGYEQYF. Using reference TRBV7-2 and TRBJ2-7 for the parts outside the CDR3, the full variable domain is GAGVSQSPSNKVTEKGKDVELRCDPISGHTALYWYRQSLGQGLEFLIYFQGNSAPDKSGLPSDRFSAERTGGSVSTLTIQRTQQEDSAVYLCASSLARLAGGGYEQYFGPGTRLTVT.

The rearrangement uses TRBV5-4 and TRBJ1-3; a weak D match, TRBD1 (5 bases). The CDR3 contains 14 residues. V was shortened by 1 base and J by 4 bases, with 9 bases between the two germline ends. Germline V CDR1 and CDR2: SGHNT, YYREEE (reference sequence). The CDR3 coding sequence is TGTGCCAGCAGCTTGCCAGGGATAGGAAACACCATATATTTT. As protein: CASSLPGIGNTIYF.

The chain has TRBV6-5 and TRBJ1-2, with a weak D call TRBD1 (6 bases). The CDR3 runs to 14 residues. In germline, CDR1 is MNHEY, CDR2 SVGAGI. V shed 5 bases and J shed 4 bases, with 14 bases lying between them. CDR3 region: CASSTRDKVYGYTF. The DNA of the CDR3 is TGTGCCAGCAGTACCCGGGACAAGGTCTATGGCTACACCTTC.

This clone was found a few times. The chain couples TRBV4-3 to TRBJ1-1; D is unclear. This CDR3 comprises 13 residues. The V and J ends lost 0 bases and 8 bases respectively, with 10 bases between them. Looked up from germline, CDR1 is LGHNA and CDR2 is YSLEER. This CDR3 is CASSQDLAREAFF. For the CDR3, the DNA is TGCGCCAGCAGCCAAGATCTAGCCAGGGAAGCTTTCTTT.

This clone was recorded once. The V and J genes are TRBV15 and TRBJ1-4; tentative D call: TRBD1 (5 bases). Germline CDR1 reads LNHNV; CDR2 reads YYDKDF (reference sequence). The CDR3 extends over 17 amino acids. The ends were cut back, 9 bases at V and 5 bases at J, with 25 bases in the middle. CDR3 amino acids: CATRQTNLLGANEKLFF. Written as DNA, the CDR3 is TGTGCCACGAGACAGACCAACTTATTAGGGGCCAATGAAAAACTGTTTTTT.

The sample holds a few counts of this clone. The chain carries TRBV7-9 and TRBJ2-2, with 8 bases matching TRBD1. The CDR3 covers 15 residues. The V and J ends lost 6 bases and 1 base, in that order; junction bases with no gene match: 4. Germline V lookup: CDR1 SEHNR, CDR2 FQNEAQ (reference sequence). The CDR3 loop reads CASRGGQGNTGELFF. The DNA of the CDR3 is TGTGCCAGCAGGGGAGGACAGGGGAACACCGGGGAGCTGTTTTTT.

The CDR3 DNA reads as TGTGCCAGCAGTCCGACAGGGGTTCCTGAAGCTTTCTTT. This translates into CASSPTGVPEAFF. The rearrangement uses TRBV27 and TRBJ1-1, with 8 bases fitting TRBD1. V gave up 5 bases and J gave up 6 bases; unmatched junction bases: 5. The CDR3 sequence is 13 residues long. In germline, CDR1 is MNHEY, CDR2 SMNVEV (reference sequence).

V usage is TRBV18 and J usage is TRBJ1-2; 7 bases agree with TRBD1. Per the germline V gene, CDR1 is KGHSH and CDR2 is LQKENI. The ends lost 3 bases at V and 4 bases at J; junction bases unmatched: 8. The CDR3 runs to 15 residues. The DNA of the CDR3 is TGTGCCAGCTCACCGCGACAGGGACCCCCCTATGGCTACACCTTC. Translation gives CASSPRQGPPYGYTF. The entire variable domain, with the rest obtained from reference TRBV18 and TRBJ1-2, is as follows: NAGVMQNPRHLVRRRGQEARLRCSPMKGHSHVYWYRQLPEEGLKFMVYLQKENIIDESGMPKERFSAEFPKEGPSILRIQQVVRGDSAAYFCASSPRQGPPYGYTFGSGTRLTVV.

The V call is TRBV7-2, the J call TRBJ1-1; tentative D call: TRBD1 (5 bases). This CDR3 region has 17 residues. Trimming removed 5 bases from V and 6 bases from J, with 25 bases in between. Germline assignment: CDR1 SGHTA and CDR2 FQGNSA. The CDR3 region is CASSTIWGVTWDAEAFF. In DNA, the CDR3 is TGTGCCAGCAGCACTATATGGGGGGTGACCTGGGATGCTGAAGCTTTCTTT.

The genes are TRBV19 and TRBJ2-7, with 7 bases identical to TRBD1. Germline values: CDR1 LNHDA, CDR2 SQIVND (reference sequence). CDR3 size: 13 residues. After removal of 5 bases from V and 1 base from J, the junction contained 2 bases not matched to a gene. This chain's CDR3 is CASSPGQSYEQYF. As DNA, the CDR3 is TGTGCCAGTAGTCCGGGACAGTCCTACGAGCAGTACTTC. Variable domain in full (rest from reference TRBV19 and TRBJ2-7): DGGITQSPKYLFRKEGQNVTLSCEQNLNHDAMYWYRQDPGQGLRLIYYSQIVNDFQKGDIAEGYSVSREKKESFPLTVTSAQKNPTAFYLCASSPGQSYEQYFGPGTRLTVT.

In this sample, this clone turned up a few times. Written as DNA, the CDR3 is TGTGCCACCAGCCTAGCGGGAGAGGTGGAGCAGTTCTTC. This encodes CATSLAGEVEQFF. V and J are TRBV15 and TRBJ2-1, with 10 positions matching TRBD2. The CDR3 totals 13 residues. The junction had 5 bases not matched to a gene; V was cut back by 5 bases and J by 10 bases. Germline V gene sequence: CDR1 LNHNV, CDR2 YYDKDF (reference sequence).

The chain employs TRBV6-6 and TRBJ2-1, with TRBD1 identical over 8 bases. This CDR3 spans 16 amino acids. CDR1 and CDR2 (germline): MNHNY, SVGAGI (reference sequence). The V and J ends lost 2 bases and 3 bases, in that order; junction bases with no gene match: 6. This CDR3 is CASSYRTGIFYNEQFF. DNA for the CDR3: TGTGCCAGCAGTTACAGGACAGGGATTTTCTACAATGAGCAGTTCTTC.

The chain recombines TRBV2 with TRBJ2-7; 7 nucleotides agree with TRBD1. The V and J ends lost 4 bases and 3 bases, in that order; junction bases with no gene match: 3. This CDR3 has 13 residues. Germline CDR1 SNHLY, CDR2 FYNNEI. The CDR3 spells CASSVQGFYEQYF. CDR3 DNA: TGTGCCAGCAGTGTACAGGGGTTCTACGAGCAGTACTTC.

CDR3 residues: CASSAPGQGVNYGYTF. CDR3 in DNA: TGTGCCAGCAGCGCCCCGGGACAGGGTGTCAACTATGGCTACACCTTC. This rearrangement joins TRBV9 to TRBJ1-2; 9 bases agree with TRBD1. J gave up 2 bases and V 3 bases, and 8 bases lay outside the gene matches. Germline lookup yields CDR1 SGDLS and CDR2 YYNGEE. CDR3 size: 16 residues.